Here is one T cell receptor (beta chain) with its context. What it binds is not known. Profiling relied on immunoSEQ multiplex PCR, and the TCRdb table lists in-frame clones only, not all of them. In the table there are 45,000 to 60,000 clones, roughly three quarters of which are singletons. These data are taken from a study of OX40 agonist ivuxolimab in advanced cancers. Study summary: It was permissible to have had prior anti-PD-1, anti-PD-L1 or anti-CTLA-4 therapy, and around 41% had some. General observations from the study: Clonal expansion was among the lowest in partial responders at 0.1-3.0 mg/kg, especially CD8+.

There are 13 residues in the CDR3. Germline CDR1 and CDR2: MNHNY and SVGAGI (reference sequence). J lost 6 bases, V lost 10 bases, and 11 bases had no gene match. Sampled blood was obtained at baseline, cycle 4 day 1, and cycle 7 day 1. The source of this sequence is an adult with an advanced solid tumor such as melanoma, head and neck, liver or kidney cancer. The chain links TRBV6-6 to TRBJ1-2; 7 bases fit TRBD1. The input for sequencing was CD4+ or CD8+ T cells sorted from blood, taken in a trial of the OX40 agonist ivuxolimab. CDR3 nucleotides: TGTGCCATCAGCCCCCGGGACAGTGATGGCTACACCTTC. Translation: CAISPRDSDGYTF.